This TCR beta chain derives from a study of cytomegalovirus exposure and HLA in healthy donors. PCR amplification relied on 60 Vbeta primers (plus 13 Jbeta primers). The assay was immunoSEQ multiplex PCR, and TCRdb's table has in-frame clones only and misses some. The data contain more than 150,000 clones, 76% of them singletons. This CDR3 has 13 residues. V lost 6 bases and J 8 bases, leaving 14 bases between the germline ends. Per germline, CDR1 SGHTA and CDR2 FQGNSA. A remark on this clone: The antigen is undetermined.

Findings of the study overall: Being productive about 87% or about 30% of the time was typical of most TCR beta V segments in an earlier analysis.

What was sequenced was PBMCs. The receptor was isolated from a woman aged 25 to 39 in good health and CMV-seropositive. This chain connects TRBV7-2 to TRBJ2-1; a weak D match, TRBD2 (5 bases). CDR3 DNA: TGTGCCAGCAGACCTCTTTCGGGATATGAGCAGTTCTTC. The encoded protein is CASRPLSGYEQFF.